These T cell receptor beta chains were read from a single sample in a study of blood T cell repertoires in COVID-19. TCRdb's table, derived via immunoSEQ multiplex PCR, lists solely in-frame clones and lacks some. Among more than 35,000 clones listed, 75% to 85% were seen once. The sample was peripheral blood. The receptor source for this set is a human donor in a cohort sampled during active COVID-19. Both conserved end residues are part of each CDR3. A D gene is named only where the DNA matches it firmly. Expanded clones are given a class, and other clones once, few, many or no size at all.

V gene,clone size,D gene,J gene,CDR3 protein,CDR3 DNA
TRBV2,few,.,TRBJ1-5,CASSERARGNQPQHF,TGTGCCAGCAGTGAAAGAGCGCGGGGCAATCAGCCCCAGCATTTT
TRBV4-3,.,.,TRBJ1-2,CASSQDRGYGYGYTF,TGCGCCAGCAGCCAAGATCGAGGGTACGGCTATGGCTACACCTTC
TRBV5-1,.,.,TRBJ2-2,CASSLDRMNTGELFF,TGCGCCAGCAGCTTAGACAGAATGAACACCGGGGAGCTGTTTTTT
TRBV15,.,.,TRBJ1-4,CATSRGSATNEKLFF,TGTGCCACCAGCAGAGGCAGTGCAACTAATGAAAAACTGTTTTTT
TRBV29-1,.,TRBD1,TRBJ1-1,CSVVRGLGTEAFF,TGCAGCGTTGTAAGGGGGCTCGGCACTGAAGCTTTCTTT
TRBV30,few,TRBD1,TRBJ1-5,CAWSIGQVDQPQHF,TGTGCCTGGAGTATCGGACAGGTTGATCAGCCCCAGCATTTT
TRBV7-2,.,.,TRBJ1-1,CASSPGRLAAEAFF,TGTGCCAGCAGCCCGGGACGGCTAGCGGCTGAAGCTTTCTTT
TRBV14,few,TRBD1,TRBJ2-7,CASSNRGYDEQYF,TGTGCCAGCAGTAACAGGGGTTACGACGAGCAGTACTTC
TRBV6-6,.,TRBD1,TRBJ2-6,CASSPTSGQGATGANVLTF,TGTGCCAGCAGTCCCACTTCGGGACAGGGTGCTACTGGGGCCAACGTCCTGACTTTC
TRBV25-1,.,.,TRBJ2-3,CASSELGSVLTDTQYF,TGTGCCAGCAGTGAATTAGGGAGCGTACTCACAGATACGCAGTATTTT
TRBV6-5,.,.,TRBJ1-4,CASSSMQGDEKLFF,TGTGCCAGCTCGAGTATGCAGGGCGATGAAAAACTGTTTTTT
TRBV7-9,.,.,TRBJ2-1,CASSLDVRTYNEQFF,TGTGCCAGCAGCTTAGATGTGAGGACCTACAATGAGCAGTTCTTC
TRBV6-1,.,.,TRBJ1-1,CASSEAVGGSEAFF,TGTGCCAGCAGTGAAGCAGTAGGGGGTAGTGAAGCTTTCTTT
TRBV14,.,TRBD2,TRBJ2-1,CASSQVSSGGARWDNEQFF,TGTGCCAGCAGCCAAGTCTCTAGCGGGGGGGCCCGTTGGGACAATGAGCAGTTCTTC
TRBV24-1,once,TRBD1,TRBJ2-7,CATSDFDWDRAYEQYF,TGTGCCACCAGTGATTTCGATTGGGACAGGGCCTACGAGCAGTACTTC
TRBV7-9,many,.,TRBJ1-1,CASSLDRYTEAFF,TGTGCCAGCAGCTTAGACAGGTACACTGAAGCTTTCTTT
TRBV18,.,TRBD1,TRBJ2-2,CASSPNPGQGATGELFF,TGTGCCAGCTCACCAAACCCTGGACAGGGTGCCACCGGGGAGCTGTTTTTT
TRBV6-5,few,TRBD1,TRBJ1-2,CASSRQGAHYTF,TGTGCCAGCAGTCGCCAGGGGGCTCACTACACCTTC
TRBV6-2/TRBV6-3,.,.,TRBJ1-2,CASSPRGRGWYGYTF,TGTGCCAGCAGCCCCAGAGGGAGGGGATGGTATGGCTACACCTTC
TRBV6-5,.,TRBD1,TRBJ2-2,CASSPQGAGELFF,TGTGCCAGCAGTCCCCAGGGGGCCGGGGAGCTGTTTTTT
TRBV5-8,.,TRBD1,TRBJ1-3,CASSPRGPTGNTIYF,TGTGCCAGCAGCCCTAGGGGGCCCACTGGAAACACCATATATTTT
TRBV18,.,.,TRBJ1-4,CASSFIRDIKATNEKLFF,TGTGCCAGCTCATTCATCCGGGATATAAAAGCAACTAATGAAAAACTGTTTTTT
TRBV29-1,.,.,TRBJ2-7,CSVETAGSYEQYF,TGCAGCGTTGAGACAGCGGGCTCCTACGAGCAGTACTTC
TRBV6-5,.,.,TRBJ2-7,CASEPNTYEQYF,TGTGCCAGCGAACCCAACACCTACGAGCAGTACTTC
TRBV28,.,TRBD1,TRBJ1-3,CASSDRGSNTIYF,TGTGCCAGCAGTGACAGGGGATCAAACACCATATATTTT
TRBV6-2/TRBV6-3,once,.,TRBJ2-7,CASSYTGQREKKYEQYF,TGTGCCAGCAGTTACACAGGACAAAGAGAGAAGAAATACGAGCAGTACTTC
TRBV7-2,.,.,TRBJ2-2,CASSSGQSHGELFF,TGTGCCAGCAGCTCAGGACAGTCCCACGGGGAGCTGTTTTTT
TRBV3-1/TRBV3-2,.,.,TRBJ1-6,CASSPTRKNSPLHF,TGTGCCAGCAGCCCCACGCGGAAGAATTCACCCCTCCACTTT
TRBV19,once,.,TRBJ2-1,CASSIPSRNRAHEQFF,TGTGCCAGTAGTATTCCCTCCCGAAACAGGGCACATGAGCAGTTCTTC